These 5 T cell receptor beta chains were sequenced from one sample in a study of T cell responses to AZD1222 COVID-19 vaccine. Repertoires were generated with immunoSEQ multiplex PCR, while TCRdb's copy carries only in-frame clones and drops some. The sample holds some 50,000 clones, about 87% seen once. This specimen was peripheral blood, taken 28 days after the second AZD1222 dose. The receptors were gathered from an adult who received the AZD1222 COVID-19 vaccine.

This chain connects TRBV9 to TRBJ2-7; possible D gene TRBD2, 6 bases. The CDR3 has 14 amino acids. Germline-derived CDR1 and CDR2 are SGDLS and YYNGEE. V dropped 2 bases and J dropped 6 bases, with 15 bases sitting between them. CDR3 nucleotides: TGTGCCAGCAGCGTTCCCTCCTCCGGGGGCGAGCAGTACTTC. It specifies CASSVPSSGGEQYF. The full variable domain, with the rest looked up from reference TRBV9 and TRBJ2-7, is DSGVTQTPKHLITATGQRVTLRCSPRSGDLSVYWYQQSLDQGLQFLIQYYNGEERAKGNILERFSAQQFPDLHSELNLSSLELGDSALYFCASSVPSSGGEQYFGPGTRLTVT.

This chain joins TRBV5-1 and TRBJ1-6; TRBD1 matches at 10 bases. Germline values: CDR1 SGHRS, CDR2 YFSETQ. The V and J ends lost 1 base and 13 bases, in that order; junction bases with no gene match: 8. CDR3 size: 15 residues. The CDR3 sequence: CASSLIGQGDDPLHF. CDR3 coding DNA: TGCGCCAGCAGCTTGATCGGACAGGGGGATGATCCCCTCCACTTT.

This clone was seen just once. The V gene is TRBV5-4, the J gene TRBJ2-7; the match to TRBD1 covers 8 bases. The trim removed 3 bases at V and 2 bases at J, leaving 10 bases unmatched. Germline assignment: CDR1 SGHNT and CDR2 YYREEE (reference sequence). CDR3 size: 16 residues. The CDR3 loop reads CASSSVTGGRTYEQYF. DNA of the CDR3: TGTGCCAGCAGCTCGGTAACAGGGGGAAGGACCTACGAGCAGTACTTC.

The V and J genes are TRBV29-1 and TRBJ2-7; 10 nucleotides line up with TRBD2. V was clipped by 6 bases and J by 0 bases; unmatched bases: 8. CDR3 length: 15 amino acids. The germline CDR1 and CDR2 sequences are SQVTM and ANQGSEA. The CDR3 DNA is TGCAGCGTCCGACTAGCGGGTACCCGCTCCTACGAGCAGTACTTC. Residues: CSVRLAGTRSYEQYF.

This clone came up once. The chain combines TRBV10-3 with TRBJ2-3, with TRBD1 matching 10 bases. This CDR3 has 14 amino acids. The germline CDR1 and CDR2 sequences are ENHRY and SYGVKD. V trimming: 10 bases; J trimming: 3 bases; junction bases outside the gene matches: 7. CDR3 loop: CATRQGAWTDTQYF. As DNA, the CDR3 is TGTGCCACCCGACAGGGGGCCTGGACAGATACGCAGTATTTT.